Included here is one TCR beta chain sequence, with context. What it recognizes is unknown. This entry is derived from a study of vaccination and CD4 T cells after COVID-19. The study, taken as a whole, reports: Relatively small numbers of convalescent patients were studied, with no early post-infection timepoints included.

TCRdb itself ran the PCR reads through MiXCR, one entry per CDR3 protein. The sample records roughly 18,000 distinct CDR3 sequences, 62% being singletons. The sample here was CD4+ T cells from blood, taken before SARS-CoV-2 vaccination. This receptor was identified in a human donor who had recovered from COVID-19.

The CDR3 protein is CASSRAGGSNTGELFF. The CDR3, as DNA: TGTGCCAGCAGTCGAGCTGGAGGTTCGAACACCGGGGAGCTGTTTTTT. The chain joins TRBV28 to TRBJ2-2; TRBD2 might be the D (5 bases). CDR3 size: 16 residues. Deletions cut 5 bases from V and 0 bases from J, with 13 bases between. Germline V gene data show CDR1 as MDHEN and CDR2 as SYDVKM.